The 27 T cell receptor beta chains below were found in one sample sequenced in a study of molecular identifiers for immune sequencing clone quantification. In TCRdb, the PCR reads were re-called with MiXCR into one record per CDR3 protein. The sample contains fewer than 25,000 distinct CDR3 sequences, 17% of which appear only once. Sequencing was carried out using naive CD8+ T cells from blood, with Jurkat cell RNA spiked in. The subset was: FACS-sorted CD8+CD4-CCR7+CD45RA+ naive T cells. These receptors were taken from a human donor in good health. Some libraries in this study had Jurkat cell RNA spiked in.

The chain joins TRBV29-1 to TRBJ2-3, with 12 bases fitting TRBD2. The CDR3 spans 14 residues. Trimming at V came to 3 bases and at J to 4 bases, leaving 2 bases not matched to a gene. Germline V gene data show CDR1 as SQVTM and CDR2 as ANQGSEA. The CDR3 spells CSVDPSGGADTQYF. CDR3 DNA: TGCAGCGTTGACCCTAGCGGGGGGGCAGATACGCAGTATTTT.

In this sample, this clonotype turned up once. Possible read error: a much larger clone is one base away. Lacking the conserved final phenylalanine or tryptophan, this CDR3 likely reflects a read error. The rearrangement uses TRBV27 and TRBJ1-2; 8 nucleotides align to TRBD1. V shed 6 bases and J 8 bases; nucleotides not matched to a gene: 11. The germline V gene encodes CDR1 MNHEY and CDR2 SMNVEV (reference sequence). The CDR3 sequence is 14 residues long. CDR3 sequence: CASSIDRGHSGYTL. DNA for the CDR3: TGTGCCAGCAGCATCGACAGGGGCCATTCCGGCTACACCCTC.

This clonotype has ten or more counts. This chain links TRBV7-7 with TRBJ2-3; D remains unclear. The CDR3 covers 13 residues. V lost 4 bases and J 6 bases, leaving 11 bases between the germline ends. CDR1 is SSHAT, CDR2 FNYEAQ, per germline (reference sequence). The CDR3: CASSSVFRDTQYF. For the CDR3, the DNA is TGTGCCAGCAGCTCAGTATTTCGGGATACGCAGTATTTT. Using reference TRBV7-7 and TRBJ2-3 for the parts outside the CDR3, the full variable domain is GAGVSQSPRYKVTKRGQDVTLRCDPISSHATLYWYQQALGQGPEFLTYFNYEAQPDKSGLPSDRFSAERPEGSISTLTIQRTEQRDSAMYRCASSSVFRDTQYFGPGTRLTVL.

This clonotype was detected many times. The V call is TRBV6-2 or TRBV6-3, the J call TRBJ1-1; D gene ambiguous. Trimming pared 0 bases from V and 1 base from J, leaving 15 bases between. Germline V gives CDR1 MNHEY, CDR2 SVGEGT. This CDR3 contains 17 residues. In DNA, the CDR3 is TGTGCCAGCAGTTACTCGATCCCCTCCCCAGGGAACACTGAAGCTTTCTTT. As protein: CASSYSIPSPGNTEAFF.

This clonotype appeared many times. V is TRBV6-6 and J is TRBJ1-5; D not certain. V dropped 4 bases and J dropped 1 base, with 8 bases sitting between them. The CDR3 extends over 14 amino acids. Germline V gene sequence: CDR1 MNHNY, CDR2 SVGAGI (reference sequence). The CDR3 sequence: CASSWAGSNQPQHF. The CDR3 DNA is TGTGCCAGCAGTTGGGCGGGCAGCAATCAGCCCCAGCATTTT.

This clonotype was observed many times. The V call is TRBV27, the J call TRBJ1-5, with D unclear. The V gene lost 4 bases and the J gene lost 7 bases, with 8 bases spanning the gap. The length of the CDR3 is 12 residues. Germline-derived CDR1 and CDR2 are MNHEY and SMNVEV (reference sequence). The CDR3 spells CASSYPGQPQHF. DNA of the CDR3: TGTGCCAGCAGTTACCCAGGACAGCCCCAGCATTTT.

Many counts were recorded for this clonotype. The rearrangement links TRBV30 to TRBJ2-4, with D tentatively TRBD1 (5 bases). CDR1 and CDR2 (germline): GTSNPN, SVGIG (reference sequence). CDR3 length: 16 residues. V was cut by 1 base and J by 0 bases, with 13 bases left in between. CDR3: CAWSGARELAKNIQYF. CDR3 coding DNA: TGTGCCTGGAGTGGGGCCAGGGAATTAGCCAAAAACATTCAGTACTTC.

This clonotype was detected many times. V gene TRBV3-1 combines with J gene TRBJ2-5; D not resolved. CDR3 length: 14 residues. Trimming left V 1 base short and J 4 bases short, with 10 bases between. In germline, CDR1 is LGHDT, CDR2 YNNKEL (reference sequence). The CDR3 bases are TGTGCCAGCAGCCAAGTGGCAGACCCAGAGACCCAGTACTTC. It encodes CASSQVADPETQYF.

This clonotype was detected many times. This chain connects TRBV12-3 or TRBV12-4 to TRBJ2-7; tentatively, D is TRBD1 (6 bases). V shed 4 bases and J shed 5 bases, with 9 bases lying between them. The CDR3 spans 12 residues. The CDR3 coding sequence is TGTGCCAGCAGTTCCACAGGGAACGAGCAGTACTTC. It encodes CASSSTGNEQYF.

This clonotype qualifies as medium-sized. V and J are TRBV12-3 or TRBV12-4 and TRBJ2-3; 10 bases match TRBD2. The CDR3 runs to 18 residues. Trimming at V came to 6 bases and at J to 0 bases, leaving 12 bases not matched to a gene. CDR3 amino acids: CASSLQPSGGTSTDTQYF. The DNA for the CDR3 is TGTGCCAGCAGCCTTCAGCCTAGCGGGGGAACTAGCACAGATACGCAGTATTTT.

This clonotype came up many times. This chain connects TRBV4-1 to TRBJ1-5; D is undetermined. The V end was cut by 1 base, the J end by 0 bases, with 13 bases between. CDR3 size: 17 residues. The V gene's germline CDR1 is MGHRA and CDR2 YSYEKL. CDR3 sequence reads: CASSQGGLGDSNQPQHF. The CDR3, as DNA: TGCGCCAGCAGCCAAGGAGGCTTGGGTGATAGCAATCAGCCCCAGCATTTT.

In this sample, this clonotype turned up many times. The CDR3 here is CSARRLGNTEAFF. Here the CDR3 DNA reads TGCAGTGCTAGGCGCTTGGGGAACACTGAAGCTTTCTTT. The rearrangement uses TRBV20-1 and TRBJ1-1; D gene ambiguous. This CDR3 comprises 13 residues. V lost 3 bases, J lost 1 base, and 9 bases lay in between. Per germline, CDR1 DFQATT and CDR2 SNEGSKA (reference sequence).

This clonotype was counted only a few times. This chain links TRBV28 with TRBJ1-5; D not resolved. The germline V and J ends were trimmed by 2 bases and 0 bases, with 8 bases remaining between them. This CDR3 is built from 15 residues. Per the germline V gene, CDR1 is MDHEN and CDR2 is SYDVKM. The CDR3 nucleotides read TGTGCCAGCAGTTTAACCCAGAATAGCAATCAGCCCCAGCATTTT. It is translated as CASSLTQNSNQPQHF.

This clonotype appeared many times. This sequence joins TRBV11-1 and TRBJ2-5; no clear D gene. V was shortened by 1 base and J by 5 bases, with 11 bases between the two germline ends. The CDR3 covers 14 residues. Looked up from germline, CDR1 is SGHAT and CDR2 is FQDESV (reference sequence). CDR3 residues: CASSLVPDWETQYF. The CDR3, as DNA: TGTGCCAGCAGCTTAGTGCCCGATTGGGAGACCCAGTACTTC.

Regarding this clonotype: Given a much more abundant clone one base away, this may be a read error. V usage is TRBV2 and J usage is TRBJ2-2, with no clear D. The germline V gene encodes CDR1 SNHLY and CDR2 FYNNEI. The CDR3 contains 14 residues. The DNA for the CDR3 is TGTGCCGGCAGTGACTCCGCGAACACCGGGGAGCTGTTTTTT. Its protein is CAGSDSANTGELFF.

This chain connects TRBV7-9 to TRBJ2-7; no clear D gene. The CDR3 loop spans 14 amino acids. V was shortened by 4 bases and J by 6 bases, with 16 bases between the two germline ends. CDR1 and CDR2 (germline): SEHNR, FQNEAQ (reference sequence). The CDR3, as DNA: TGTGCCAGCAGCTCGGACGTTACGGCGCTCGAGCAGTACTTC. Its protein is CASSSDVTALEQYF.

Comments on this clonotype: A much larger clone differs from this one at a single base, so this may be a read error. The J gene is TRBJ2-5, the V gene TRBV28, with D possibly TRBD1 on 5 matching bases. The CDR3 is 11 residues long. Germline V gene data show CDR1 as MDHEN and CDR2 as SYDVKM. The CDR3 loop reads CASSFGGAQDF. The CDR3 bases are TGTGCCAGCAGTTTTGGTGGGGCCCAGGACTTC.

This clonotype was seen at least ten times. V and J are TRBV27 and TRBJ2-1, with 7 bases aligning to TRBD1. The germline gives CDR1 MNHEY, CDR2 SMNVEV (reference sequence). The CDR3 extends over 14 amino acids. J was trimmed by 6 bases and V by 0 bases; bases with no gene match: 2. This chain's CDR3 is CASSLSSGGNEQFF. In DNA, the CDR3 is TGTGCCAGCAGTTTATCCTCAGGGGGCAATGAGCAGTTCTTC.

In its sample, this clonotype was seen many times. The V and J genes are TRBV29-1 and TRBJ2-1; D call uncertain. CDR1 is SQVTM and CDR2 is ANQGSEA in the germline V gene. This CDR3 contains 11 residues. V lost 2 bases to trimming and J lost 8 bases, with 7 bases between them. This CDR3 reads CSVELPHEQFF. Written as DNA, the CDR3 is TGCAGCGTTGAACTCCCTCATGAGCAGTTCTTC.

This clonotype is labeled medium-sized (0.01 to 0.1%). The chain carries TRBV20-1 and TRBJ1-1; D perhaps matches TRBD1 (5 bases). The germline V and J ends were trimmed by 3 bases and 6 bases, with 17 bases remaining between them. Germline-derived CDR1 and CDR2 are DFQATT and SNEGSKA (reference sequence). This CDR3 has 14 residues. In nucleotides, the CDR3 is TGCAGTGCTAGTGCTGCGTTTTTGGGGGCTGAAGCTTTCTTT. This sequence encodes CSASAAFLGAEAFF.

This clonotype was detected many times. The gene calls are TRBV4-3 and TRBJ2-7; possible D gene TRBD1, 6 bases. The CDR3 has 15 residues. Trimming took off 0 bases at V and 7 bases at J, with 16 bases between the two ends. Germline V CDR1 and CDR2: LGHNA, YSLEER. CDR3 in DNA: TGCGCCAGCAGCCAAGATAGGACAGAGGGTTGGGAGCAGTACTTC. Protein: CASSQDRTEGWEQYF.

To note about this clonotype: A much larger clone differs by one base, so this may be a read error. V is TRBV27 and J is TRBJ1-5; 9 nucleotides align to TRBD1. Germline V gene lookup returns CDR1 MNHEY and CDR2 SMNVEV (reference sequence). V lost 8 bases to trimming and J lost 5 bases; unmatched junction nucleotides: 10. This CDR3 comprises 15 residues. CDR3 bases: TGTGCCAGCGGTATTGGACAGGGGTTTTATCAGCCCCAGCATTTT. This sequence encodes CASGIGQGFYQPQHF.

The chain uses TRBV29-1 and TRBJ2-7; TRBD1 matches 10 bases. The V gene's germline CDR1 is SQVTM and CDR2 ANQGSEA. CDR3 size: 13 residues. Germline trimming cut 2 bases from V and 6 bases from J; bases unmatched to any gene: 4. CDR3 loop: CSVERGTGVEQYF. The CDR3 DNA reads TGCAGCGTTGAAAGAGGGACAGGGGTCGAGCAGTACTTC.

This clonotype was detected ten times or more. The chain uses TRBV20-1 and TRBJ1-2; D might be TRBD1 (5 bases). V was shortened by 2 bases and J by 7 bases, with 17 bases between the two germline ends. The germline V gene encodes CDR1 DFQATT and CDR2 SNEGSKA (reference sequence). The CDR3 loop spans 14 amino acids. The CDR3 DNA reads as TGCAGTGCTAGAACGGCAGGGTCTTACTTTGGCTACACCTTC. Its translation is CSARTAGSYFGYTF.

This clonotype was seen ten or more times. V and J are TRBV27 and TRBJ2-3; D unclear. This CDR3 has 12 residues. Germline values: CDR1 MNHEY, CDR2 SMNVEV (reference sequence). V gave up 8 bases and J gave up 4 bases, with 10 bases separating them. DNA of the CDR3: TGTGCCAGCGGCACCGACCCAGATACGCAGTATTTT. It codes for CASGTDPDTQYF.

In this sample, this clonotype turned up many times. The rearrangement links TRBV6-2 or TRBV6-3 to TRBJ1-1; TRBD1 aligns across 8 bases. Germline CDR1 and CDR2: MNHEY and SVGEGT. The CDR3 contains 15 residues. J lost 0 bases, V lost 6 bases, and 6 bases had no gene match. The CDR3 is CASRTDRGLNTEAFF. The CDR3 DNA follows: TGTGCCAGCAGGACCGACAGGGGTCTGAACACTGAAGCTTTCTTT.

There are many counts of this clonotype. The chain is built from TRBV13 and TRBJ1-1; D is perhaps TRBD1 (6 bases). Germline CDR1 reads PRHDT; CDR2 reads FYEKMQ (reference sequence). The length of the CDR3 is 15 residues. The germline V and J ends were trimmed by 4 bases and 2 bases, with 14 bases remaining between them. The CDR3 nucleotides read TGTGCCAGCAGCTCCCCGGACAGCCTAAACACTGAAGCTTTCTTT. Residues: CASSSPDSLNTEAFF.